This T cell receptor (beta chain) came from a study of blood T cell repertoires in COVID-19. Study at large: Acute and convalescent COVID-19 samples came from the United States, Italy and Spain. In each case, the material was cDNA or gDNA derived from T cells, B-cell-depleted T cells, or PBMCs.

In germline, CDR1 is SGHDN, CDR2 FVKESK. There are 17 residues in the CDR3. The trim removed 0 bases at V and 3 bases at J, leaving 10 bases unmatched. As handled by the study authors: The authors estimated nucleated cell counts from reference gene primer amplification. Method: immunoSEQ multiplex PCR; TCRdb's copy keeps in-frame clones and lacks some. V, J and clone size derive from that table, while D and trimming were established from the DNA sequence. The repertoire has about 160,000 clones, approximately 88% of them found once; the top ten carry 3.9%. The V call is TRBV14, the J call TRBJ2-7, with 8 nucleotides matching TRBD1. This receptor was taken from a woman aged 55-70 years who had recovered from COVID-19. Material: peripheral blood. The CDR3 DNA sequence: TGTGCCAGCAGCCAAGATCCCTCCGACAGGGGTGGCTACGAGCAGTACTTC. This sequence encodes CASSQDPSDRGGYEQYF. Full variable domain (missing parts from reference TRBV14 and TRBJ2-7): EAGVTQFPSHSVIEKGQTVTLRCDPISGHDNLYWYRRVMGKEIKFLLHFVKESKQDESGMPNNRFLAERTGGTYSTLKVQPAELEDSGVYFCASSQDPSDRGGYEQYFGPGTRLTVT.